These 17 T cell receptor beta chains share one sample of origin, sequenced in a study of shared clonotypes between healthy human individuals. Naive CD8 cells comprised CD45RO-negative, CCR7-positively selected cells, excluding terminally differentiated effector memory CD45RA+ cells. Only in-frame clones appear in the TCRdb table, and some are missing; sequencing was by immunoSEQ multiplex PCR. The profile covers about 680,000 clones, with about 91% appearing a single time and about 24% taken by the ten largest. Sequenced material: naive CD8+ T cells sorted from blood. The origin of the receptors is a man between 25 and 39 years old in good health.

The rearrangement joins TRBV9 to TRBJ1-5, with TRBD1 as a possible D gene (6 bases). The CDR3 is made up of 15 amino acids. V shed 4 bases and J shed 3 bases, with 14 bases lying between them. Germline V gene lookup returns CDR1 SGDLS and CDR2 YYNGEE. The CDR3 DNA sequence: TGTGCCAGCAGCTCTCAGGGGCAGATCAATCAGCCCCAGCATTTT. Amino acids: CASSSQGQINQPQHF. The full variable domain, rest sourced from reference TRBV9 and TRBJ1-5, is DSGVTQTPKHLITATGQRVTLRCSPRSGDLSVYWYQQSLDQGLQFLIQYYNGEERAKGNILERFSAQQFPDLHSELNLSSLELGDSALYFCASSSQGQINQPQHFGDGTRLSIL.

The chain links TRBV27 to TRBJ2-7; the D is unclear. Germline CDR1 reads MNHEY; CDR2 reads SMNVEV (reference sequence). V shed 2 bases and J shed 2 bases, with 10 bases lying between them. This CDR3 has 14 residues. The CDR3 nucleotides read TGTGCCAGCAGTTTACAAGGTAGAACCTACGAGCAGTACTTC. It specifies CASSLQGRTYEQYF.

The chain joins TRBV28 to TRBJ2-3, with 7 bases fitting TRBD2. The trim removed 2 bases at V and 3 bases at J, leaving 8 bases unmatched. CDR1 and CDR2 (germline): MDHEN, SYDVKM. CDR3 length equals 16 residues. In DNA form, the CDR3 reads TGTGCCAGCAGTTTAATGCGGGAGAGTATAACAGATACGCAGTATTTT. Translating gives CASSLMRESITDTQYF. The full variable domain, rest sourced from reference TRBV28 and TRBJ2-3, is DVKVTQSSRYLVKRTGEKVFLECVQDMDHENMFWYRQDPGLGLRLIYFSYDVKMKEKGDIPEGYSVSREKKERFSLILESASTNQTSMYLCASSLMRESITDTQYFGPGTRLTVL.

The chain joins TRBV9 to TRBJ2-1; TRBD1 is a possible D gene (6 bases). The CDR3 loop spans 14 amino acids. V gave up 3 bases and J gave up 6 bases, with 13 bases separating them. In germline, CDR1 is SGDLS, CDR2 YYNGEE. The CDR3 nucleotides read TGTGCCAGCAGCGATGCCGGGACACTCAATGAGCAGTTCTTC. Its protein product is CASSDAGTLNEQFF.

The chain joins TRBV5-1 to TRBJ2-3, with a possible D match to TRBD1 (6 bases). The CDR3 sequence is 17 residues long. With 0 bases removed from V and 1 base from J, the gap between germline ends came to 15 bases. Germline CDR1 and CDR2: SGHRS and YFSETQ. CDR3 protein: CASSLEGVPLGTDTQYF. In nucleotides, the CDR3 is TGCGCCAGCAGCTTGGAGGGGGTTCCCCTGGGCACAGATACGCAGTATTTT.

The CDR3, as DNA: TGTGCCAGCAGCTTAGCAACAGGGGGCACAGATACGCAGTATTTT. It codes for CASSLATGGTDTQYF. The chain uses TRBV11-3 and TRBJ2-3; 7 nucleotides agree with TRBD1. Germline CDR1 is SGHNT and CDR2 is YENEEA. The CDR3 sequence is 15 residues long. Trimming at V came to 1 base and at J to 1 base, leaving 2 bases not matched to a gene.

The chain employs TRBV27 and TRBJ2-1; 7 nucleotides match TRBD1. Losses at the gene ends were 0 bases for V and 2 bases for J; bases not matched to a gene: 7. The CDR3 spans 17 residues. CDR1 MNHEY and CDR2 SMNVEV come from the germline V gene (reference sequence). The CDR3 nucleotides are TGTGCCAGCAGTTTATCTCAGGTCGGGACAGCCTACAATGAGCAGTTCTTC. It yields the protein CASSLSQVGTAYNEQFF.

This chain links TRBV7-8 with TRBJ2-1; 15 bases are shared with TRBD2. J lost 8 bases, V lost 4 bases, and 6 bases had no gene match. CDR1 and CDR2 (germline): SGHVS, FQNEAQ. The CDR3 sequence is 16 residues long. This CDR3 is CASSSLWTSGRDEQFF. CDR3 in DNA: TGTGCCAGCAGCTCATTATGGACTAGCGGGAGGGATGAGCAGTTCTTC.

The chain recombines TRBV7-9 with TRBJ2-7, with D unresolved. With 4 bases removed from V and 3 bases from J, the gap between germline ends came to 10 bases. Germline values: CDR1 SEHNR, CDR2 FQNEAQ (reference sequence). The CDR3 length is 13 residues. CDR3 nucleotides: TGTGCCAGCAGCTCTGATCAGCGCTACGAGCAGTACTTC. It is translated as CASSSDQRYEQYF. Supplemented by reference TRBV7-9 and TRBJ2-7, the full variable domain reads DTGVSQNPRHKITKRGQNVTFRCDPISEHNRLYWYRQTLGQGPEFLTYFQNEAQLEKSRLLSDRFSAERPKGSFSTLEIQRTEQGDSAMYLCASSSDQRYEQYFGPGTRLTVT.

Ten or more counts support this clone. This chain uses TRBV4-1 with TRBJ1-1; a possible D gene is TRBD1 (5 bases). The CDR3 contains 14 residues. Per germline, CDR1 MGHRA and CDR2 YSYEKL. V was trimmed by 3 bases and J by 2 bases, leaving 10 bases between them. CDR3 nucleotide sequence: TGCGCCAGCAGCCAGAGGGGTGCCAACACTGAAGCTTTCTTT. Its translation is CASSQRGANTEAFF.

This clone occurred a few times. The J gene is TRBJ2-2, the V gene TRBV29-1; 7 nucleotides agree with TRBD2. Germline CDR1 is SQVTM and CDR2 is ANQGSEA. The CDR3 is 15 amino acids. V lost 4 bases, J lost 3 bases, and 8 bases stayed unmatched. CDR3 nucleotides: TGCAGCGTTGGGCGGGAGAATTTGGACACCGGGGAGCTGTTTTTT. Translating gives CSVGRENLDTGELFF.

The rearrangement links TRBV4-1 to TRBJ2-6, with D perhaps TRBD1 or TRBD2 (6 bases each). V was clipped by 1 base and J by 4 bases, with 11 bases between them. The CDR3 consists of 16 residues. Germline CDR1 and CDR2: MGHRA and YSYEKL. The CDR3 DNA is TGCGCCAGCAGCCAAGCGGGGGCAGGAGGGGCCAACGTCCTGACTTTC. Protein sequence: CASSQAGAGGANVLTF.

The CDR3 DNA reads TGTGCCAGCAACCAGGACAGGGAGATTGTATATGAGCAGTTCTTC. This encodes CASNQDREIVYEQFF. The rearrangement joins TRBV28 to TRBJ2-1; TRBD1 matches at 8 bases. CDR3 size: 15 residues. CDR1 is MDHEN, CDR2 SYDVKM, per germline. V lost 7 bases, J lost 8 bases, and 13 bases stayed unmatched.

This clone was seen just once. The V gene is TRBV27, the J gene TRBJ2-1; TRBD2 agrees at 11 bases. CDR1 is MNHEY and CDR2 is SMNVEV in the germline V gene (reference sequence). V was pared by 4 bases and J by 4 bases, with 9 bases of the junction left unmatched. The CDR3 consists of 17 residues. The CDR3 spells CASSSWDSGRAYNEQFF. The CDR3 DNA is TGTGCCAGCAGTTCTTGGGATAGCGGGAGGGCATACAATGAGCAGTTCTTC.

V gene TRBV10-2 combines with J gene TRBJ1-5, with D possibly TRBD1 on 6 matching bases. V was trimmed by 1 base and J by 4 bases, leaving 8 bases between them. CDR3 length equals 14 residues. In germline, CDR1 is WSHSY, CDR2 SAAADI. The CDR3 loop reads CASSEWDTNQPQHF. CDR3 coding DNA: TGCGCCAGCAGTGAGTGGGACACTAATCAGCCCCAGCATTTT.

This chain connects TRBV11-2 to TRBJ2-3, with D hard to call. Germline V gene data show CDR1 as SGHAT and CDR2 as FQNNGV. This CDR3 is 14 amino acids long. Trimming shortened V by 5 bases and J by 3 bases, and 12 bases separated the two germline ends. CDR3 nucleotides: TGTGCCAGCAGCCATTCACGTTGGACAGATACGCAGTATTTT. It translates to CASSHSRWTDTQYF.

This rearrangement joins TRBV7-9 to TRBJ2-7; D may be TRBD1 (5 bases). CDR3 length: 16 amino acids. CDR1 and CDR2 from the germline V gene are SEHNR and FQNEAQ (reference sequence). Deletions cut 5 bases from V and 5 bases from J, with 22 bases between. CDR3 nucleotide sequence: TGTGCCAGCAGCAAAGACGAGACAGAAATTAAAAACGAGCAGTACTTC. Amino acids: CASSKDETEIKNEQYF.